One sample yielded the 30 T cell receptor beta chains listed below, sequenced in a study of OX40 agonist ivuxolimab in advanced cancers. Only in-frame clones appear in the TCRdb table, and some are missing; sequencing was by immunoSEQ multiplex PCR. The repertoire has tens of thousands of clones, approximately 84% of them found once; the top ten carry about 2%. The sample was CD4+ or CD8+ T cells sorted from blood, taken in a trial of the OX40 agonist ivuxolimab. The source of these receptors is an adult with an advanced solid tumor such as melanoma, head and neck, liver or kidney cancer.

The V call is TRBV6-4, the J call TRBJ1-1; D not certain. Looked up from germline, CDR1 is MRHNA and CDR2 is SNTAGT. The CDR3 has 13 residues. V lost 3 bases and J lost 4, with 9 bases in between. The CDR3 DNA sequence: TGTGCCAGCAGTGAAGGAGGAGGCACTGAAGCTTTCTTT. As protein: CASSEGGGTEAFF.

This clone was counted only a few times. This rearrangement joins TRBV19 to TRBJ2-2; TRBD2 is a possible D gene (5 bases). The CDR3 is 13 amino acids. In germline, CDR1 is LNHDA, CDR2 SQIVND (reference sequence). CDR3 protein: CGALDSNTGELFF. DNA of the CDR3: TGTGGGGCACTAGACTCGAACACCGGGGAGCTGTTTTTT.

V gene TRBV29-1 combines with J gene TRBJ1-2; 7 nucleotides agree with TRBD1. The ends lost 6 bases at V and 0 bases at J; junction bases unmatched: 7. CDR1 is SQVTM, CDR2 ANQGSEA, per germline. CDR3 length: 14 amino acids. The CDR3 loop is CSVGGQRPNYGYTF. CDR3 sequence (DNA): TGCAGCGTCGGGGGACAGCGCCCTAACTATGGCTACACCTTC.

The rearrangement uses TRBV6-6 and TRBJ2-4, with 8 positions matching TRBD2. CDR1 is MNHNY and CDR2 is SVGAGI in the germline V gene (reference sequence). The CDR3 sequence is 16 residues long. The V and J ends lost 7 bases and 1 base, in that order; junction bases with no gene match: 9. DNA for the CDR3: TGTGCCAGCACCCGACTAGCGATAAACGCCAAAAACATTCAGTACTTC. Amino acid sequence: CASTRLAINAKNIQYF.

The rearrangement links TRBV11-3 to TRBJ2-3; TRBD1 aligns across 7 bases. V shed 5 bases, J shed 2 bases, and the junction held 4 bases outside the gene matches. CDR1 is SGHNT and CDR2 is YENEEA in the germline V gene. The CDR3 is 14 residues long. CDR3 sequence (DNA): TGTGCCAGCAGCGAGACAGGGATCACAGATACGCAGTATTTT. It yields the protein CASSETGITDTQYF. The whole variable domain, remainder taken from reference TRBV11-3 and TRBJ2-3, is EAGVVQSPRYKIIEKKQPVAFWCNPISGHNTLYWYLQNLGQGPELLIRYENEEAVDDSQLPKDRFSAERLKGVDSTLKIQPAELGDSAVYLCASSETGITDTQYFGPGTRLTVL.

The J gene is TRBJ1-2, the V gene TRBV19; no firm D call. The V gene's germline CDR1 is LNHDA and CDR2 SQIVND (reference sequence). V was clipped by 5 bases and J by 6 bases, with 16 bases between them. The CDR3 runs 14 residues. The CDR3, as DNA: TGTGCCAGTAGTTCCCGGAATGGGGTTAATGGCTACACCTTC. Translating gives CASSSRNGVNGYTF.

This clone was seen only once. This chain uses TRBV6-6 with TRBJ2-6, with D uncertain. Looked up from germline, CDR1 is MNHNY and CDR2 is SVGAGI (reference sequence). CDR3 length equals 16 residues. V dropped 6 bases and J dropped 0 bases, with 12 bases sitting between them. CDR3 DNA: TGTGCCAGCAGCCCCAGTGCCAACTCTGGGGCCAACGTCCTGACTTTC. It specifies CASSPSANSGANVLTF.

V gene TRBV2 combines with J gene TRBJ1-1; tentatively, D is TRBD1 (6 bases). Germline V gene data show CDR1 as SNHLY and CDR2 as FYNNEI. V was pared by 8 bases and J by 4 bases, with 17 bases between. This CDR3 contains 14 residues. The CDR3 here is CASERQEGSTEAFF. The CDR3 DNA sequence: TGTGCCAGCGAGAGACAGGAGGGGAGCACTGAAGCTTTCTTT.

This clone has a single count. This chain links TRBV11-2 with TRBJ2-3; D uncertain. The CDR3 spans 14 residues. Germline CDR1 and CDR2: SGHAT and FQNNGV. The V end was cut by 1 base, the J end by 4 bases, with 9 bases between. The CDR3 region is CASSLGHLSDTQYF. The CDR3 region has the DNA TGTGCCAGCAGCTTAGGACATTTATCAGATACGCAGTATTTT.

This clone was detected once. The chain combines TRBV2 with TRBJ1-1, with 7 bases fitting TRBD1. V was clipped by 7 bases and J by 4 bases; unmatched bases: 9. Germline CDR1 SNHLY, CDR2 FYNNEI. This CDR3 is built from 14 residues. CDR3 protein: CASTSDRSSTEAFF. CDR3 bases: TGTGCCAGCACCTCGGACAGGTCGTCCACTGAAGCTTTCTTT.

This clone was seen once. The chain is built from TRBV11-1 and TRBJ2-3; TRBD1 is a possible D gene (6 bases). This CDR3 region has 14 residues. V was clipped by 2 bases and J by 5 bases, with 11 bases between them. Germline CDR1 is SGHAT and CDR2 is FQDESV (reference sequence). CDR3 loop: CASSLRQGQDTQYF. CDR3 bases: TGTGCCAGCAGCTTAAGGCAGGGGCAAGATACGCAGTATTTT.

The V and J genes are TRBV15 and TRBJ1-5, with 7 bases that match TRBD1. The CDR3 covers 15 residues. After removal of 1 base from V and 8 bases from J, the junction contained 8 bases not matched to a gene. Germline CDR1 is LNHNV and CDR2 is YYDKDF (reference sequence). CDR3 loop: CATSRATGAVEPQHF. CDR3 DNA: TGTGCCACCAGCAGAGCTACAGGGGCCGTGGAGCCCCAGCATTTT.

The chain uses TRBV7-9 and TRBJ1-2, with D uncertain. This CDR3 comprises 13 residues. The germline CDR1 and CDR2 sequences are SEHNR and FQNEAQ (reference sequence). With 6 bases removed from V and 4 bases from J, the gap between germline ends came to 12 bases. The CDR3: CASSLGPVYGYTF. In DNA form, the CDR3 reads TGTGCCAGCAGTTTGGGTCCTGTCTATGGCTACACCTTC. The variable domain in full, completed from reference TRBV7-9 and TRBJ1-2, reads DTGVSQNPRHKITKRGQNVTFRCDPISEHNRLYWYRQTLGQGPEFLTYFQNEAQLEKSRLLSDRFSAERPKGSFSTLEIQRTEQGDSAMYLCASSLGPVYGYTFGSGTRLTVV.

The CDR3 DNA follows: TGTGCCAGCAGCTCAACGGGAGGAAAAGATACGCAGTATTTT. The encoded protein is CASSSTGGKDTQYF. The rearrangement joins TRBV5-6 to TRBJ2-3; 7 nucleotides match TRBD2. Germline-derived CDR1 and CDR2 are SGHDT and YYEEEE. The CDR3 extends over 14 amino acids. V lost 3 bases, J lost 5 bases, and 6 bases stayed unmatched.

This clone was observed a handful of times. The V gene is TRBV2, the J gene TRBJ2-4, with D perhaps TRBD2 (5 bases). The CDR3 runs 10 residues. Germline V gives CDR1 SNHLY, CDR2 FYNNEI. Trimming removed 8 bases at V and 7 bases at J, with 6 bases between. Written as DNA, the CDR3 is TGTGCCAGCGGGGAGAACATTCAGTACTTC. Its protein is CASGENIQYF.

The V and J genes are TRBV5-1 and TRBJ2-5; D may correspond to TRBD1 or TRBD2 (6 bases each). The CDR3 covers 14 residues. V lost 7 bases to trimming and J lost 1 base, with 14 bases between them. CDR1 and CDR2 (germline): SGHRS, YFSETQ. CDR3 in amino acids: CASRLGGLQETQYF. The CDR3 DNA follows: TGCGCCAGCCGCCTGGGGGGCCTCCAAGAGACCCAGTACTTC.

The CDR3, as DNA: TGTGCCAGCAGTGAAGGGACTAAAGAGACCCAGTACTTC. Protein: CASSEGTKETQYF. J is TRBJ2-5 and V is TRBV6-1; maybe TRBD2 (6 bases). CDR3 length equals 13 residues. With 1 base removed from V and 3 bases from J, the gap between germline ends came to 6 bases. Germline-derived CDR1 and CDR2 are MNHNS and SASEGT.

The gene calls are TRBV27 and TRBJ1-2; D is ambiguous. There are 12 residues in the CDR3. Trimming removed 2 bases from V and 8 bases from J, with 9 bases in between. Germline lookup yields CDR1 MNHEY and CDR2 SMNVEV (reference sequence). The CDR3 protein is CASSLVGKGYTF. The CDR3 DNA follows: TGTGCCAGCAGTTTAGTGGGTAAAGGCTACACCTTC.

The J gene is TRBJ1-1, the V gene TRBV6-5, with a tentative D call TRBD1 (5 bases). The CDR3 runs to 14 residues. The germline V and J ends were trimmed by 6 bases and 7 bases, with 18 bases remaining between them. Germline loops: CDR1 MNHEY, CDR2 SVGAGI. The CDR3 sequence is CASRRRGGVNEAFF. The DNA for the CDR3 is TGTGCCAGCAGAAGACGGGGGGGGGTTAATGAAGCTTTCTTT.

In its sample, this clone was seen once. The chain is built from TRBV5-4 and TRBJ2-7; 8 positions agree with TRBD2. Trimming took 7 bases from V and 4 from J; bases not matched to a gene: 10. The CDR3 spans 14 residues. Germline-derived CDR1 and CDR2 are SGHNT and YYREEE (reference sequence). CDR3 DNA: TGTGCCAGCGGACCCCCCGGGAGGGGGTACGAGCAGTACTTC. Its protein product is CASGPPGRGYEQYF.

This clone was seen only once. This chain uses TRBV30 with TRBJ2-2, with D uncertain. The length of the CDR3 is 16 residues. V lost 5 bases and J lost 6, with 22 bases in between. Germline V gives CDR1 GTSNPN, CDR2 SVGIG (reference sequence). CDR3 protein: CAWSPGRVRGPGELFF. CDR3 in DNA: TGTGCCTGGTCCCCTGGTAGGGTTCGAGGCCCCGGGGAGCTGTTTTTT.

The genes are TRBV11-3 and TRBJ2-6, with TRBD1 matching 10 bases. This CDR3 comprises 17 residues. The trim removed 0 bases at V and 2 bases at J, leaving 1 base unmatched. Germline V CDR1 and CDR2: SGHNT, YENEEA. The CDR3: CASSLDGTGAGANVLTF. In DNA form, the CDR3 reads TGTGCCAGCAGCTTAGACGGGACAGGGGCTGGGGCCAACGTCCTGACTTTC.

This chain links TRBV11-2 with TRBJ2-3; TRBD1 matches at 8 bases. From germline, CDR1 is SGHAT and CDR2 FQNNGV. The CDR3 loop spans 16 amino acids. J was trimmed by 6 bases and V by 5 bases; bases with no gene match: 13. Here the CDR3 reads CASSPVDRAQRDTQYF. CDR3 in DNA: TGTGCCAGCAGCCCAGTGGACAGGGCCCAACGGGATACGCAGTATTTT.

The rearrangement uses TRBV20-1 and TRBJ2-7, with D tentatively TRBD1 (5 bases). V was pared by 6 bases and J by 2 bases, with 8 bases between. Germline assignment: CDR1 DFQATT and CDR2 SNEGSKA (reference sequence). The CDR3 contains 11 residues. CDR3 protein: CSALDTYEQYF. CDR3 sequence (DNA): TGCAGTGCATTGGACACCTACGAGCAGTACTTC.

The CDR3 DNA reads as TGCGCCAGCAGCTTGGACTTGGACAGGGATGAGCAGTTCTTC. Encoded protein: CASSLDLDRDEQFF. This rearrangement joins TRBV5-1 to TRBJ2-1; the match to TRBD1 covers 8 bases. Germline values: CDR1 SGHRS, CDR2 YFSETQ. The CDR3 sequence is 14 residues long. V was pared by 0 bases and J by 8 bases, with 4 bases of the junction left unmatched. The whole variable domain, remainder taken from reference TRBV5-1 and TRBJ2-1, is KAGVTQTPRYLIKTRGQQVTLSCSPISGHRSVSWYQQTPGQGLQFLFEYFSETQRNKGNFPGRFSGRQFSNSRSEMNVSTLELGDSALYLCASSLDLDRDEQFFGPGTRLTVL.

The chain uses TRBV4-2 and TRBJ2-3; D gene uncertain. From germline, CDR1 is LGHNA and CDR2 YNFKEQ. V lost 0 bases to trimming and J lost 0 bases, with 10 bases between them. CDR3 length equals 16 residues. This chain's CDR3 is CASSQDPGPSTDTQYF. The CDR3 DNA sequence: TGTGCCAGCAGCCAAGATCCCGGACCTAGCACAGATACGCAGTATTTT.

The chain recombines TRBV4-3 with TRBJ2-1; 12 positions agree with TRBD2. The V gene end was trimmed by 0 bases and the J gene end by 7 bases; junction bases not matched to a gene: 10. The CDR3 consists of 18 residues. CDR1 is LGHNA, CDR2 YSLEER, per germline. CDR3 coding DNA: TGCGCCAGCAGCCAAGACCCAGATGGACTAGCGGGACAGAATGAGCAGTTCTTC. Its protein product is CASSQDPDGLAGQNEQFF.

The rearrangement uses TRBV7-8 and TRBJ1-6; D gene unclear. The V end lost 4 bases, the J end lost 9 bases, and 10 bases lay between the germline ends. CDR3 length: 13 amino acids. Germline CDR1 is SGHVS and CDR2 is FQNEAQ. CDR3 residues: CASSSMWGSPLHF. Here the CDR3 DNA reads TGTGCCAGCAGCTCGATGTGGGGTTCACCCCTCCACTTT.

The gene calls are TRBV27 and TRBJ2-1; TRBD1 matches at 9 bases. CDR3 size: 16 residues. CDR1 is MNHEY, CDR2 SMNVEV, per germline (reference sequence). The V segment lost 6 bases and the J segment 9 bases; nucleotides outside the gene matches: 15. CDR3 DNA: TGTGCCAGCAGCCGAGACGGGACAGGGTCCCCCACTGAGCAGTTCTTC. Translation gives CASSRDGTGSPTEQFF.

The CDR3 is CASSESRGGYNEQFF. The CDR3, as DNA: TGTGCCAGCAGCGAATCAAGGGGCGGTTACAATGAGCAGTTCTTC. This chain connects TRBV6-5 to TRBJ2-1; a possible D gene is TRBD1 (5 bases). V was cut by 6 bases and J by 4 bases, with 16 bases left in between. This CDR3 contains 15 residues. Germline CDR1 reads MNHEY; CDR2 reads SVGAGI.